The TCR beta chain under discussion was sequenced for a study of blood T cell repertoires in COVID-19. As for the study in general: PBMCs, B-cell-depleted T cells, or T cells were the source of the cDNA or gDNA that made up the material.

The V gene end was trimmed by 4 bases and the J gene end by 9 bases; junction bases not matched to a gene: 4. Germline CDR1 reads ENHRY; CDR2 reads SYGVKD. CDR3 length: 13 amino acids. The protocol was immunoSEQ multiplex PCR, while the TCRdb copy is restricted to in-frame clones and leaves out a portion. The data show 200,000 to 250,000 clones, with around four fifths seen just once and over 12% held by the top ten. Participants, 18 to 89 years old, spanned around 25 US areas. Each participant's cohort was designated according to participant-reported clinical history. Each recovered donor of Cohort 3 presented with two negative PCRs, clearance, or symptom resolution.

The chain is built from TRBV10-3 and TRBJ2-1, with TRBD2 matching 9 bases. The sequence derives from a man aged 35-49 years who had recovered from COVID-19. The sequenced material came from PBMCs or T cells enriched from blood (not recorded which). DNA for the CDR3: TGTGCCATCAGTGCGACGACTAGCGGTGAGCAGTTCTTC. Its translation: CAISATTSGEQFF.